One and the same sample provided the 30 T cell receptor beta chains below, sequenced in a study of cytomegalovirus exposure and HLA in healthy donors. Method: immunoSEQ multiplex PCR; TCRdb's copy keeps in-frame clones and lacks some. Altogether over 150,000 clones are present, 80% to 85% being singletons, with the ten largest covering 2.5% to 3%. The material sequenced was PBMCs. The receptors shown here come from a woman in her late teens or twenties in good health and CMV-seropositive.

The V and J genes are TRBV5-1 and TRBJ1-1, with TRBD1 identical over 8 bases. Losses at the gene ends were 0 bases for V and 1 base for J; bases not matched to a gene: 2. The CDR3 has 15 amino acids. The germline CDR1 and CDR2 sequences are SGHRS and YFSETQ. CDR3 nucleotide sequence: TGCGCCAGCAGCTTGGTGGGACAGGAGAACACTGAAGCTTTCTTT. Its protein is CASSLVGQENTEAFF.

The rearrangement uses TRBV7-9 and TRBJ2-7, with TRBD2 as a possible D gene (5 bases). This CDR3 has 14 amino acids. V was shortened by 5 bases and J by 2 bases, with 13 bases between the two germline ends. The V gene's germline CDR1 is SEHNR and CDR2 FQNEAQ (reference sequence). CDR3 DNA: TGTGCCAGCAGCAAAGGACTCGGCGCCTACGAGCAGTACTTC. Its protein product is CASSKGLGAYEQYF.

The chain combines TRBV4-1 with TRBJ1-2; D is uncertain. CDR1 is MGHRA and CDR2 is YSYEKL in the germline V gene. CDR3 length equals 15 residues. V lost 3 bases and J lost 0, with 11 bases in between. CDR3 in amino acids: CASSHFAVTNYGYTF. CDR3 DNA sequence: TGCGCCAGCAGCCACTTCGCAGTAACTAACTATGGCTACACCTTC.

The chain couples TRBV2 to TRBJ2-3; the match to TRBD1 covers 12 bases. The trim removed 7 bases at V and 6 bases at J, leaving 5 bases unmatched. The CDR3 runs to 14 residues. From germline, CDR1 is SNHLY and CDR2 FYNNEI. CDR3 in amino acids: CASTRDRGLDTQYF. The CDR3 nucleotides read TGTGCCAGCACCAGGGACAGGGGGCTGGATACGCAGTATTTT.

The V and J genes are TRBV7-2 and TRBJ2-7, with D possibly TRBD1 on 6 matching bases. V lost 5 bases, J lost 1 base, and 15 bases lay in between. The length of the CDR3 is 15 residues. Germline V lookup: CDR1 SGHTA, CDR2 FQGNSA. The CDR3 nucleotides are TGTGCCAGCAGCCGAGGGACACTTGGATCCTACGAGCAGTACTTC. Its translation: CASSRGTLGSYEQYF.

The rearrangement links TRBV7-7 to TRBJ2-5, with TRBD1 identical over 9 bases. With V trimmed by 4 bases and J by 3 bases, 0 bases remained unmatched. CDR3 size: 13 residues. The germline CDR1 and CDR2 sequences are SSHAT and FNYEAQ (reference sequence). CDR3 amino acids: CASSWTGEETQYF. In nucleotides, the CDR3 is TGTGCCAGCAGCTGGACAGGGGAAGAGACCCAGTACTTC.

CDR3 protein: CASSSTTGGDGEKLFF. The CDR3 nucleotides are TGCGCCAGCAGCTCGACTACAGGGGGCGACGGTGAAAAACTGTTTTTT. The chain uses TRBV5-1 and TRBJ1-4; TRBD1 matches at 9 bases. V shed 3 bases, J shed 7 bases, and the junction held 10 bases outside the gene matches. CDR1 and CDR2 from the germline V gene are SGHRS and YFSETQ. The CDR3 runs to 16 residues.

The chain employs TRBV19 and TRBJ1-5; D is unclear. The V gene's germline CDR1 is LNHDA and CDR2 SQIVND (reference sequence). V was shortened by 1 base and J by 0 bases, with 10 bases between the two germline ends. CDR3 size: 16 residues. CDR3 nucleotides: TGTGCCAGTAGTATAGGGGGAGGGAGTAGCAATCAGCCCCAGCATTTT. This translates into CASSIGGGSSNQPQHF.

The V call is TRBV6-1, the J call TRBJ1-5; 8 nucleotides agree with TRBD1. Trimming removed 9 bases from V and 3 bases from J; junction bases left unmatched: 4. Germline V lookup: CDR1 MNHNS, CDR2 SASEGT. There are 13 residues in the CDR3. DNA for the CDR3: TGTGCCAGTTGGACAGGGCCCAATCAGCCCCAGCATTTT. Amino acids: CASWTGPNQPQHF.

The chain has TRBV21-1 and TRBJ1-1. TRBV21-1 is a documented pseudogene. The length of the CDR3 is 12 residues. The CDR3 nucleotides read TGTGCCAGCACCTTACCCGGGGGAGAAGCTTTCTTT. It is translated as CASTLPGGEAFF.

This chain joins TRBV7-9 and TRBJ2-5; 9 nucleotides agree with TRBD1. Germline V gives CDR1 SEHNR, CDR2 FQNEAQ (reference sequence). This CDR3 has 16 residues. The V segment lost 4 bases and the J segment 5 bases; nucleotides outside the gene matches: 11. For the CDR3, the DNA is TGTGCCAGCAGCTGGACGGAACAGGGGGCGAAGGAGACCCAGTACTTC. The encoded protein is CASSWTEQGAKETQYF.

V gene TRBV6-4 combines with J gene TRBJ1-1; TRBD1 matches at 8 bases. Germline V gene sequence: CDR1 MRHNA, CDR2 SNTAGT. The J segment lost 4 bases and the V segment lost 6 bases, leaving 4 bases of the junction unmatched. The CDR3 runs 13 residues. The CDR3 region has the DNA TGTGCCAGCAGACAGGGGACAGGCACTGAAGCTTTCTTT. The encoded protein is CASRQGTGTEAFF.

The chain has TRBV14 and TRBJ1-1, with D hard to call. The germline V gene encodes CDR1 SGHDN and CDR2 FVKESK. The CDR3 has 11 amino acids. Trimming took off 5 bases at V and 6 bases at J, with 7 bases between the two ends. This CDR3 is CASSKWPEAFF. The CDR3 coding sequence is TGTGCCAGCAGCAAGTGGCCTGAAGCTTTCTTT.

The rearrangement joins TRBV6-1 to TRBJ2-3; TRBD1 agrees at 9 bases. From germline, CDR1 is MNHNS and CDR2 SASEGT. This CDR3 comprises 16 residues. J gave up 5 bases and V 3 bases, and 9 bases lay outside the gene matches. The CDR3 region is CASSDLNRGRKDTQYF. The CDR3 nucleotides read TGTGCCAGCAGTGACCTAAACAGGGGGCGCAAAGATACGCAGTATTTT.

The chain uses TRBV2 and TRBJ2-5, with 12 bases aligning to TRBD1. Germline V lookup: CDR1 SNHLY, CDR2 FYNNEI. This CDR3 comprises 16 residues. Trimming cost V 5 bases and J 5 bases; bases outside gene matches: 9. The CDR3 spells CASSQGPGQGAETQYF. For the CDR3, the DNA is TGTGCCAGCAGTCAGGGGCCGGGACAGGGGGCTGAGACCCAGTACTTC.

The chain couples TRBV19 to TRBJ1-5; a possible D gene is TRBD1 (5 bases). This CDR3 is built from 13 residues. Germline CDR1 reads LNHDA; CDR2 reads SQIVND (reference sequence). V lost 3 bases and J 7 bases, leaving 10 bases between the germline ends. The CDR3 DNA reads TGTGCCAGTAGTATTCAGGGCAGACAGCCCCAGCATTTT. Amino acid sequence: CASSIQGRQPQHF.

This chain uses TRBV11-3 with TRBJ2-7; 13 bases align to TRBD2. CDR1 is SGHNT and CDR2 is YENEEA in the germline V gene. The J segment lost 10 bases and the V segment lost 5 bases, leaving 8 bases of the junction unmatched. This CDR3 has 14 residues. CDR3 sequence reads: CASSPGLAGDNQYF. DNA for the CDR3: TGTGCCAGCAGCCCCGGACTAGCGGGGGATAACCAGTACTTC.

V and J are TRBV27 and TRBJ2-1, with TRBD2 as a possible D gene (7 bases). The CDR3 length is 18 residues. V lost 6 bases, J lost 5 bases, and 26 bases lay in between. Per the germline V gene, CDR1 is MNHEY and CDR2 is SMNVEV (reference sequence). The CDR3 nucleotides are TGTGCCAGCAGCCCCCTGGGTGGAGGGGGGGGTCGGGACAATGAGCAGTTCTTC. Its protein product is CASSPLGGGGGRDNEQFF.

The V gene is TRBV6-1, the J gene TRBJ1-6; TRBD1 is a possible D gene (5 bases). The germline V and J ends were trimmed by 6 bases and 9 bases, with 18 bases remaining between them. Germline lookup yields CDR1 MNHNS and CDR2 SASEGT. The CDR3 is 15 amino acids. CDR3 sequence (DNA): TGTGCCAGCAGGGTGGCAAGCCAGGGAATTTCACCCCTCCACTTT. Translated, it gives CASRVASQGISPLHF.

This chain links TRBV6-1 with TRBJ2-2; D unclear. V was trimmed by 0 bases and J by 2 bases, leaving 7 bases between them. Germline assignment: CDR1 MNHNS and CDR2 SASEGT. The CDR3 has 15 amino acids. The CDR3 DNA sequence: TGTGCCAGCAGTGAAGCGGCAGGAAACACCGGGGAGCTGTTTTTT. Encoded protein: CASSEAAGNTGELFF.

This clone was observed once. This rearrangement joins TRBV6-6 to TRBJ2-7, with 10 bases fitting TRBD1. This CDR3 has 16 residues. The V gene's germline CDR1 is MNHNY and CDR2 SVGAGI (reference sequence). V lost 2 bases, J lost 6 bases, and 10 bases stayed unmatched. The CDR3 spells CASSYGPGTGAGEQYF. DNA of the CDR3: TGTGCCAGCAGTTACGGTCCGGGGACAGGGGCGGGCGAGCAGTACTTC.

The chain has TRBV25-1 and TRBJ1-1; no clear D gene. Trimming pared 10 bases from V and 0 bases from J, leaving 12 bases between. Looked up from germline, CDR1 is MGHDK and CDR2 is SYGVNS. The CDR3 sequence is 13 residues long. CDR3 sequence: CAIGRGMNTEAFF. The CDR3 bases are TGTGCCATCGGGCGCGGGATGAACACTGAAGCTTTCTTT.

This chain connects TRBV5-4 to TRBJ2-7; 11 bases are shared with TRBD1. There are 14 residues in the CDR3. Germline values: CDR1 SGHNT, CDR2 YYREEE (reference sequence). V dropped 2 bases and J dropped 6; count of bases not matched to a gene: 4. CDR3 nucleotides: TGTGCCAGCAGCTTAGGACAGGGGGCGCTCGAGCAGTACTTC. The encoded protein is CASSLGQGALEQYF.

The CDR3 spells CASSLGDRVYGYTF. CDR3 bases: TGTGCCAGCAGCTTGGGGGACAGGGTCTATGGCTACACCTTC. The J gene is TRBJ1-2, the V gene TRBV5-6, with TRBD1 matching 9 bases. Germline V lookup: CDR1 SGHDT, CDR2 YYEEEE. The ends lost 0 bases at V and 4 bases at J; junction bases unmatched: 1. The CDR3 is 14 residues long.

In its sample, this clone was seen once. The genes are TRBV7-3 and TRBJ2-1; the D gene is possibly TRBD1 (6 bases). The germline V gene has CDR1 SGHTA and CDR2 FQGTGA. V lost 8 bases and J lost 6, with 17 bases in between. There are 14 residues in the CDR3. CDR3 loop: CASSQGSRPNEQFF. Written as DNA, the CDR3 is TGTGCCAGCTCCCAGGGGTCACGGCCCAATGAGCAGTTCTTC.

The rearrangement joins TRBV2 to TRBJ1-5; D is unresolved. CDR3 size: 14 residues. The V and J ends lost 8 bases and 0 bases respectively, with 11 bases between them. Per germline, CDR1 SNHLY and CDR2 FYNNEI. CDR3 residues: CASGPGYSNQPQHF. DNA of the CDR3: TGTGCCAGCGGGCCAGGTTATAGCAATCAGCCCCAGCATTTT.

CDR3 loop: CASSGGGALEQFF. The CDR3 DNA is TGTGCCAGCAGTGGAGGGGGGGCCTTGGAGCAGTTCTTC. The chain employs TRBV25-1 and TRBJ2-1; TRBD2 might be the D (7 bases). Germline V lookup: CDR1 MGHDK, CDR2 SYGVNS. The V end was cut by 4 bases, the J end by 10 bases, with 14 bases between. This CDR3 has 13 residues.

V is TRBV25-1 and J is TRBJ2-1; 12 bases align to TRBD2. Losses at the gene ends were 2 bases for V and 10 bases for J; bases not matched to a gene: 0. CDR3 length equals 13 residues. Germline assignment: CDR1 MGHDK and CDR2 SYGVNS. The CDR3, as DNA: TGTGCCAGCAGTGAAGGACTAGCGGGGGAGCAGTTCTTC. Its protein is CASSEGLAGEQFF. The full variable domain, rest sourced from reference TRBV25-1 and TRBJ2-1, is EADIYQTPRYLVIGTGKKITLECSQTMGHDKMYWYQQDPGMELHLIHYSYGVNSTEKGDLSSESTVSRIRTEHFPLTLESARPSHTSQYLCASSEGLAGEQFFGPGTRLTVL.

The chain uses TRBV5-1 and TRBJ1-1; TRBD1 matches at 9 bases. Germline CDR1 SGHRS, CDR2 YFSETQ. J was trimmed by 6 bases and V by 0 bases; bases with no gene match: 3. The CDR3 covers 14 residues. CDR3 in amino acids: CASSLDGQGPEAFF. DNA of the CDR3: TGCGCCAGCAGCTTGGATGGACAGGGGCCTGAAGCTTTCTTT.

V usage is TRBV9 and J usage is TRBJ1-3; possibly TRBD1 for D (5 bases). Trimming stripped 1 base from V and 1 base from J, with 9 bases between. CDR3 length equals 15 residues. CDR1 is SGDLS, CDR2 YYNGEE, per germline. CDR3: CASSVTSGSGNTIYF. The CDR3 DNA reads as TGTGCCAGCAGCGTAACGTCAGGGTCTGGAAACACCATATATTTT. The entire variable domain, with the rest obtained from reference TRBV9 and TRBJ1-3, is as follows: DSGVTQTPKHLITATGQRVTLRCSPRSGDLSVYWYQQSLDQGLQFLIQYYNGEERAKGNILERFSAQQFPDLHSELNLSSLELGDSALYFCASSVTSGSGNTIYFGEGSWLTVV.